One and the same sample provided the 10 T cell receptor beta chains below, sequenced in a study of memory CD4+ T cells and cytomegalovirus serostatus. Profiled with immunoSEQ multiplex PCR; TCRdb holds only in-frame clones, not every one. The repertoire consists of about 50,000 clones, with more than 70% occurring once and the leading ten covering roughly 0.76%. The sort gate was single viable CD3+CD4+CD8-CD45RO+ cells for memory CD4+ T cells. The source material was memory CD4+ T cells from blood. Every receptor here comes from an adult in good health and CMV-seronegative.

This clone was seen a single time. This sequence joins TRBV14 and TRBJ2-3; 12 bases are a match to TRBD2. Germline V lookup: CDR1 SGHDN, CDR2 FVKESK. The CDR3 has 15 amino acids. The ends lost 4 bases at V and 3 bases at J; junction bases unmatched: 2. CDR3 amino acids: CASSPGLAGTDTQYF. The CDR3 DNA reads TGTGCCAGCAGCCCTGGACTAGCGGGGACAGATACGCAGTATTTT. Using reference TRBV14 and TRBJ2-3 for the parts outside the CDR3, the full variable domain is EAGVTQFPSHSVIEKGQTVTLRCDPISGHDNLYWYRRVMGKEIKFLLHFVKESKQDESGMPNNRFLAERTGGTYSTLKVQPAELEDSGVYFCASSPGLAGTDTQYFGPGTRLTVL.

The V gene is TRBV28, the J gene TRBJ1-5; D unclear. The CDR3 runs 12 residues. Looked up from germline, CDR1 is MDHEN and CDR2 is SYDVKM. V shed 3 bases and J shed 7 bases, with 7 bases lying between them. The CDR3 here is CASSFNAQPQHF. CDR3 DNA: TGTGCCAGCAGTTTCAATGCCCAGCCCCAGCATTTT.

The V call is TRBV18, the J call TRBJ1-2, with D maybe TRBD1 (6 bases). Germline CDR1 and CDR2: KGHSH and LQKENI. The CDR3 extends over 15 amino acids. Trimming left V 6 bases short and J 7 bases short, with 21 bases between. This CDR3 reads CASSYSTGFGVGYTF. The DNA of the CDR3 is TGTGCCAGCTCGTACAGCACAGGGTTTGGAGTTGGCTACACCTTC.

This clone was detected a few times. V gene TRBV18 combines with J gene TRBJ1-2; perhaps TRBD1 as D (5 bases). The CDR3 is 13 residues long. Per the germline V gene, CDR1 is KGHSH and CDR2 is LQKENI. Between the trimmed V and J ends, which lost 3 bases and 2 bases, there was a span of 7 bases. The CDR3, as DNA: TGTGCCAGCTCACCCGACAGAAACTATGGCTACACCTTC. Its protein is CASSPDRNYGYTF.

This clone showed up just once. The CDR3 reads CASSLRGTRGAGYTF. CDR3 bases: TGTGCCAGCAGCTTGAGGGGCACCCGGGGAGCTGGCTACACCTTC. This chain joins TRBV5-6 and TRBJ1-2; D possibly corresponds to TRBD1 (5 bases). The CDR3 length is 15 residues. The germline V gene encodes CDR1 SGHDT and CDR2 YYEEEE. V dropped 1 base and J dropped 7 bases, with 17 bases sitting between them.

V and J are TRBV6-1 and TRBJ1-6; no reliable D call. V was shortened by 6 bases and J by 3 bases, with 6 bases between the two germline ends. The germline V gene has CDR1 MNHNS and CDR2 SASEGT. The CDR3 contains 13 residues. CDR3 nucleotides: TGTGCCAGCAGCCGGGACTATAATTCACCCCTCCACTTT. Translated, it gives CASSRDYNSPLHF.

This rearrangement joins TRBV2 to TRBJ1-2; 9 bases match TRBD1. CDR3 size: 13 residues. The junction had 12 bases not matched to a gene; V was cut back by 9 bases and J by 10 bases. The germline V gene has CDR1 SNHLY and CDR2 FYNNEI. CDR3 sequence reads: CASQLGQGVDYTF. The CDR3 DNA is TGTGCCAGTCAATTGGGACAGGGAGTAGACTACACCTTC.

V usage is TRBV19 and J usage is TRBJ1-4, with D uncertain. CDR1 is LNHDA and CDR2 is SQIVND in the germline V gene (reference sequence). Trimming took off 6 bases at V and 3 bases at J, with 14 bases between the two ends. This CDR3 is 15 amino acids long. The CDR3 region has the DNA TGTGCCAGTAGGAAAGACGGATTAGCTAATGAAAAACTGTTTTTT. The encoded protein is CASRKDGLANEKLFF.

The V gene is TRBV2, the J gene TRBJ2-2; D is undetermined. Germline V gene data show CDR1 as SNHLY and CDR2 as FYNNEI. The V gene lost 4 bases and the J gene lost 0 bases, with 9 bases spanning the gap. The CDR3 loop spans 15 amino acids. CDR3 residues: CASSVHRANTGELFF. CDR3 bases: TGTGCCAGCAGTGTCCACAGAGCGAACACCGGGGAGCTGTTTTTT.

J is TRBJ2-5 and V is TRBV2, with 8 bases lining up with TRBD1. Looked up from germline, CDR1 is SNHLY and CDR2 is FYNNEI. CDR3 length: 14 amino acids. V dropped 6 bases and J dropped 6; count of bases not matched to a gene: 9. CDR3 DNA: TGTGCCAGCAGCCCAACAGGGGGTCAGCAGACCCAGTACTTC. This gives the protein CASSPTGGQQTQYF.